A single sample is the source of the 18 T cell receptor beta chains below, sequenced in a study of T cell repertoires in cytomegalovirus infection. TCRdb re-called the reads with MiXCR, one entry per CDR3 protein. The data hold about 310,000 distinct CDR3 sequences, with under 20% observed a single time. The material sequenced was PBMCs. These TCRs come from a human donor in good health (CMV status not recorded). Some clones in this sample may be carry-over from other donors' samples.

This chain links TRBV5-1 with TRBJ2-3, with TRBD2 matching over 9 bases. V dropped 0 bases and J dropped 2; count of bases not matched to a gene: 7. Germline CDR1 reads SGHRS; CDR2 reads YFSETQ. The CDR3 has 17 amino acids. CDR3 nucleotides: TGCGCCAGCAGCTTGGTGCGACTAGCGGTGAACACAGATACGCAGTATTTT. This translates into CASSLVRLAVNTDTQYF. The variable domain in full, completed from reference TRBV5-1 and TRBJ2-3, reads KAGVTQTPRYLIKTRGQQVTLSCSPISGHRSVSWYQQTPGQGLQFLFEYFSETQRNKGNFPGRFSGRQFSNSRSEMNVSTLELGDSALYLCASSLVRLAVNTDTQYFGPGTRLTVL.

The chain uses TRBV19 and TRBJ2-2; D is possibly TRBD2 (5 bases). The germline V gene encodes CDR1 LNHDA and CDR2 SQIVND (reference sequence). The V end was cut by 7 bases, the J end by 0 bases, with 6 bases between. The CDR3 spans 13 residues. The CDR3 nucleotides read TGTGCCAGTAAGCGGCCGAACACCGGGGAGCTGTTTTTT. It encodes CASKRPNTGELFF.

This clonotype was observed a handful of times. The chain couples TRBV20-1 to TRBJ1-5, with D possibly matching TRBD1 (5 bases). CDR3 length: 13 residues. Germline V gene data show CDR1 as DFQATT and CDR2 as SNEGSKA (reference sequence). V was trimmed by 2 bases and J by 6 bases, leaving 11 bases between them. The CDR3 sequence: CSARQGHGQPQHF. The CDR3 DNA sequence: TGCAGTGCTAGACAGGGCCATGGTCAGCCCCAGCATTTT.

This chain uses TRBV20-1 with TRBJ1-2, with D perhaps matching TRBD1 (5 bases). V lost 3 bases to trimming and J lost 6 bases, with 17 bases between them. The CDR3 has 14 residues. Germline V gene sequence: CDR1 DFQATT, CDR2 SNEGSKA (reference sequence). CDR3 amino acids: CSASPAGRMDGYTF. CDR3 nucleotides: TGCAGTGCTAGCCCCGCAGGGCGAATGGATGGCTACACCTTC.

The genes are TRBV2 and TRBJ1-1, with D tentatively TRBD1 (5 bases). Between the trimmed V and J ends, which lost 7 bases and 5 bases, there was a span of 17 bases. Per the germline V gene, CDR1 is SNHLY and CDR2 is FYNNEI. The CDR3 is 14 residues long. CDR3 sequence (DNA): TGTGCCAGCACCGAAACCGGGGCAGGTACTGAAGCTTTCTTT. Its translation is CASTETGAGTEAFF.

The CDR3: CSARDRWKQGAKDQPQHF. In DNA, the CDR3 is TGCAGTGCTAGAGATCGATGGAAACAGGGGGCTAAAGATCAGCCCCAGCATTTT. The gene calls are TRBV20-1 and TRBJ1-5; 9 bases map to TRBD1. Germline assignment: CDR1 DFQATT and CDR2 SNEGSKA (reference sequence). The CDR3 consists of 18 residues. The trim removed 0 bases at V and 5 bases at J, leaving 14 bases unmatched.

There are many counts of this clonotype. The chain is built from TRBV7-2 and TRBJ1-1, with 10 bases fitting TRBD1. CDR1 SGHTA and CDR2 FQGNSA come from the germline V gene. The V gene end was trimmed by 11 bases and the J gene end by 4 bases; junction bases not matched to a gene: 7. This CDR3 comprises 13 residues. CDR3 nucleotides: TGTGCCGGGACCGGGACAGGGGTCACTGAAGCTTTCTTT. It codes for CAGTGTGVTEAFF.

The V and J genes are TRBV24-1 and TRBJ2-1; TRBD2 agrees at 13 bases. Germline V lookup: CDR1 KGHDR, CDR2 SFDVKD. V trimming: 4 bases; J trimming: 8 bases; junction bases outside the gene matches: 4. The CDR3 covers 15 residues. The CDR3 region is CATSELAGGQDEQFF. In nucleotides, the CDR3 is TGTGCCACCAGTGAACTAGCGGGGGGGCAGGATGAGCAGTTCTTC.

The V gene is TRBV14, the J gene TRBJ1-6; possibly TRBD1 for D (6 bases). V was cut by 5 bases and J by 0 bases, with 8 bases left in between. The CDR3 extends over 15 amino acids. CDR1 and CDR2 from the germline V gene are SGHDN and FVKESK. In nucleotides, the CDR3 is TGTGCCAGCAGCTTACAGGGCTCCTATAATTCACCCCTCCACTTT. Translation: CASSLQGSYNSPLHF.

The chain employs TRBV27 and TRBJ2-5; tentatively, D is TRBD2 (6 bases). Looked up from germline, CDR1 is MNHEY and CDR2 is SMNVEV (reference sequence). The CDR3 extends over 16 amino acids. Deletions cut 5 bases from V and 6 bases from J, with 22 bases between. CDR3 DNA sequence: TGTGCCAGCAGTCTGACCGCCCGGGGGTCGACGAAGACCCAGTACTTC. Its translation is CASSLTARGSTKTQYF.

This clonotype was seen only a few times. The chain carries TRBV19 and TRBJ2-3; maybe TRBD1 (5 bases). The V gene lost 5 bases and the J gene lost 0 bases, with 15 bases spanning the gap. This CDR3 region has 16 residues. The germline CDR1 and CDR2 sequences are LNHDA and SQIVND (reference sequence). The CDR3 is CASSPWGRPSTDTQYF. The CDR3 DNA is TGTGCCAGTAGTCCGTGGGGCCGACCTAGCACAGATACGCAGTATTTT.

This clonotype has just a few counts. Here the CDR3 reads CASSGTQGPFYEQYF. CDR3 in DNA: TGTGCCAGCAGTGGAACACAGGGGCCGTTCTACGAGCAGTACTTC. V and J are TRBV27 and TRBJ2-7; TRBD1 agrees at 7 bases. Germline trimming cut 5 bases from V and 3 bases from J; bases unmatched to any gene: 10. This CDR3 contains 15 residues. Per the germline V gene, CDR1 is MNHEY and CDR2 is SMNVEV (reference sequence).

The CDR3 sequence is CASSLWGRRGSTDTQYF. CDR3 coding DNA: TGTGCCAGCAGTCTGTGGGGAAGGAGGGGTAGCACAGATACGCAGTATTTT. J is TRBJ2-3 and V is TRBV28; D is perhaps TRBD2 (6 bases). The germline gives CDR1 MDHEN, CDR2 SYDVKM. CDR3 size: 17 residues. V lost 5 bases to trimming and J lost 0 bases, with 18 bases between them.

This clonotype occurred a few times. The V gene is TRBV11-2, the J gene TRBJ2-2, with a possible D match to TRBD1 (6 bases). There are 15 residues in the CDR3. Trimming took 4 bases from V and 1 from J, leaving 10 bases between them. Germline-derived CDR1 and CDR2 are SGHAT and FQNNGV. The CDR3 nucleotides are TGTGCCAGCAGCTGGGGCAGGGGGAACACCGGGGAGCTGTTTTTT. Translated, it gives CASSWGRGNTGELFF.

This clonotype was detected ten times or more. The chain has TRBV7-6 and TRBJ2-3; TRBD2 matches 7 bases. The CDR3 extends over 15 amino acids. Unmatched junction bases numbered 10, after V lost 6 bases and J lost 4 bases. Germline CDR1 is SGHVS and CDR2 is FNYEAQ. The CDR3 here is CASRMDLGGADTQYF. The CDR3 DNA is TGTGCCAGCAGAATGGACCTGGGGGGGGCAGATACGCAGTATTTT.

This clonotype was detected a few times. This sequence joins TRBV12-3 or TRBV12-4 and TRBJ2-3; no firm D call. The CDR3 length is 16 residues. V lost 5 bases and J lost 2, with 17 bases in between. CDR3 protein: CASSVGAQASTDTQYF. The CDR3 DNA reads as TGTGCCAGCAGTGTGGGCGCCCAGGCATCCACAGATACGCAGTATTTT.

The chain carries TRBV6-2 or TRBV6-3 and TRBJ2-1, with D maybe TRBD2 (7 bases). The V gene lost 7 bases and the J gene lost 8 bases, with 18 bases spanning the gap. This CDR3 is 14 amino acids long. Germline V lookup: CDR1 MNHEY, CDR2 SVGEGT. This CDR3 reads CASTQTGGRDEQFF. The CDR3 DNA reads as TGTGCCAGCACCCAAACGGGGGGCCGAGATGAGCAGTTCTTC.

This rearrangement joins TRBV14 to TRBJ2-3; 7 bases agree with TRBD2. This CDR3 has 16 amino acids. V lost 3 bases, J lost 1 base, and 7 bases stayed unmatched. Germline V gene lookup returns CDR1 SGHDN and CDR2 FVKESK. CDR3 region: CASSQLLAGGTDTQYF. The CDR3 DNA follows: TGTGCCAGCAGCCAGTTACTCGCGGGGGGCACAGATACGCAGTATTTT.